This T cell receptor (beta chain) was sequenced during a study of shared clonotypes between healthy human individuals. This clone was found once. Its antigen remains unknown. The same CDR3 arises from other DNA sequences in this sample as well. CDR3 size: 12 residues. Germline values: CDR1 MNHEY, CDR2 SVGAGI. V lost 6 bases, J lost 8 bases, and 13 bases lay in between. Study-level points and caveats: Shared across several donors were about 4.8% of the naive CD4 clonotypes.

HIV-negative, healthy adults without recent acute infections or vaccinations were the donors. Measured with immunoSEQ multiplex PCR; TCRdb has only the in-frame clones, and not every one. The data show about 690,000 clones, less than 95% seen once. The genes are TRBV6-5 and TRBJ1-2; weak D call: TRBD1 (5 bases). Material for sequencing was memory CD8+ T cells from PBMCs. As to subset: CD45RO+ cells pooled with CCR7-negative TemRA cells. The clonotype originates from a man younger than 35 in good health. Some clones in this sample may be carry-over from other donors' samples. The CDR3 DNA reads TGTGCCAGCAGCCCGGGACCGTACGGCTACACCTTC. Translating gives CASSPGPYGYTF.